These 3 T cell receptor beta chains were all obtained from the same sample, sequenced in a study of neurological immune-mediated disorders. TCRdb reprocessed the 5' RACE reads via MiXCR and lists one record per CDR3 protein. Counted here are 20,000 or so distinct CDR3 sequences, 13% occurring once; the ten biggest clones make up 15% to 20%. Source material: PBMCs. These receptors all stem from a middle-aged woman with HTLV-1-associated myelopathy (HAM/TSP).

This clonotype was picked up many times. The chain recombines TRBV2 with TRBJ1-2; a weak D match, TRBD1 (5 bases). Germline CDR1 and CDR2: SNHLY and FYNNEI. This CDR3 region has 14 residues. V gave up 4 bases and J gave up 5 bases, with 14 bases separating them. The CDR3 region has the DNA TGTGCCAGCAGTGGGCCAGGGACGGATTATGGCTACACCTTC. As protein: CASSGPGTDYGYTF.

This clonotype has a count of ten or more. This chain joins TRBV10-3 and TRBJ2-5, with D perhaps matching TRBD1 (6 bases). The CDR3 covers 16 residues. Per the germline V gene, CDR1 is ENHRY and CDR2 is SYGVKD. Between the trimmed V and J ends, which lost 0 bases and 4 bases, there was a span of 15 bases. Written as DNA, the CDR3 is TGTGCCATCAGTGAGTCGCAGGGGTCCTCTTTAGAGACCCAGTACTTC. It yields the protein CAISESQGSSLETQYF.

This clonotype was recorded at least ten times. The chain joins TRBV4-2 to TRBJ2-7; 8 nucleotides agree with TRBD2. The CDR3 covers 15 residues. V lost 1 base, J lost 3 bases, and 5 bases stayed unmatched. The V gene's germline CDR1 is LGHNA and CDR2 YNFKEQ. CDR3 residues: CASSQVAAGVYEQYF. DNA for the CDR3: TGTGCCAGCAGCCAAGTGGCAGCGGGGGTCTACGAGCAGTACTTC.